What follows are 15 T cell receptor beta chains derived from one specimen sequenced in a study of early T cells in non-severe SARS-CoV-2 infection. From the 5' RACE reads, TCRdb called clonotypes with MiXCR, one entry per CDR3 protein. The sample shows tens of thousands of distinct CDR3 sequences, 9.5% to 13% of them seen only once. The sample taken for sequencing was whole blood. These receptors were taken from an adult who was a healthcare worker with PCR-confirmed SARS-CoV-2 infection or an uninfected control (not recorded which).

The genes are TRBV9 and TRBJ1-2, with unresolved D. The V gene lost 5 bases and the J gene lost 2 bases, with 10 bases spanning the gap. Germline values: CDR1 SGDLS, CDR2 YYNGEE. The CDR3 consists of 13 residues. The CDR3: CASRGPLNYGYTF. As DNA, the CDR3 is TGTGCCAGCAGGGGTCCTCTCAACTATGGCTACACCTTC.

Ten or more counts support this clonotype. This chain joins TRBV7-9 and TRBJ2-2, with 7 nucleotides matching TRBD1. Germline trimming cut 5 bases from V and 5 bases from J; bases unmatched to any gene: 5. The length of the CDR3 is 14 residues. The germline V gene has CDR1 SEHNR and CDR2 FQNEAQ (reference sequence). CDR3 sequence reads: CASSPGTATGELFF. The CDR3 DNA sequence: TGTGCCAGCAGCCCCGGGACAGCTACCGGGGAGCTGTTTTTT.

Ten or more counts support this clonotype. V usage is TRBV6-1 and J usage is TRBJ1-1; D uncertain. CDR3 length: 15 amino acids. The germline V gene has CDR1 MNHNS and CDR2 SASEGT. With 6 bases removed from V and 2 bases from J, the gap between germline ends came to 16 bases. The CDR3 spells CASSSIWYTNTEAFF. The CDR3 nucleotides are TGTGCCAGCAGCTCGATCTGGTACACTAACACTGAAGCTTTCTTT.

This chain connects TRBV28 to TRBJ1-2; weak D call: TRBD1 (5 bases). The V gene lost 3 bases and the J gene lost 7 bases, with 12 bases spanning the gap. CDR3 size: 13 residues. CDR1 is MDHEN, CDR2 SYDVKM, per germline. The DNA of the CDR3 is TGTGCCAGCAGTTTGGAGGGGCTGGCTGGCTACACCTTC. Translation: CASSLEGLAGYTF.

This clonotype was detected only a few times. The chain is built from TRBV5-1 and TRBJ1-1, with TRBD1 matching over 7 bases. The CDR3 totals 14 residues. Trimming removed 5 bases from V and 0 bases from J; junction bases left unmatched: 4. The germline gives CDR1 SGHRS, CDR2 YFSETQ. The CDR3 reads CASSAGTVNTEAFF. The CDR3 DNA reads as TGCGCCAGCAGTGCTGGGACAGTGAACACTGAAGCTTTCTTT.

This clonotype has a handful of counts. The chain combines TRBV13 with TRBJ2-7; 11 bases agree with TRBD1. The length of the CDR3 is 16 residues. J was trimmed by 5 bases and V by 4 bases; bases with no gene match: 10. Looked up from germline, CDR1 is PRHDT and CDR2 is FYEKMQ (reference sequence). The CDR3 nucleotides read TGTGCCAGCAGCTCACCCCCGGGACAGGGGGAGAACGAGCAGTACTTC. Its translation: CASSSPPGQGENEQYF.

This chain connects TRBV7-6 to TRBJ2-7; 8 nucleotides line up with TRBD1. The length of the CDR3 is 15 residues. With V trimmed by 5 bases and J by 2 bases, 8 bases remained unmatched. In germline, CDR1 is SGHVS, CDR2 FNYEAQ. The CDR3 region is CASSLPGQDTYEQYF. CDR3 DNA sequence: TGTGCCAGCAGCCTACCGGGACAGGATACCTACGAGCAGTACTTC.

This clonotype was detected only a few times. V is TRBV12-3 or TRBV12-4 and J is TRBJ2-3, with D unresolved. This CDR3 region has 15 residues. Trimming cost V 0 bases and J 0 bases, with 7 bases left between them. CDR3 bases: TGTGCCAGCAGTTTAGCGTCCAGGAGCACAGATACGCAGTATTTT. Translation gives CASSLASRSTDTQYF.

This chain links TRBV28 with TRBJ1-2; D remains ambiguous. The CDR3 totals 14 residues. Germline-derived CDR1 and CDR2 are MDHEN and SYDVKM. The V end was cut by 5 bases, the J end by 3 bases, with 13 bases between. For the CDR3, the DNA is TGTGCCAGCAGTCTCCGGGAGCACTACTATGGCTACACCTTC. Amino acid sequence: CASSLREHYYGYTF.

There are a few counts of this clonotype. The rearrangement joins TRBV28 to TRBJ2-2, with D possibly matching TRBD1 (7 bases). There are 15 residues in the CDR3. CDR1 is MDHEN and CDR2 is SYDVKM in the germline V gene. Trimming took off 3 bases at V and 5 bases at J, with 13 bases between the two ends. CDR3 DNA: TGTGCCAGCAGTTTCTGGCAGGGGGGAACCGGGGAGCTGTTTTTT. Residues: CASSFWQGGTGELFF.

This clonotype occurred a few times. The V and J genes are TRBV6-5 and TRBJ2-7, with D perhaps TRBD2 (7 bases). Between the trimmed V and J ends, which lost 3 bases and 6 bases, there was a span of 18 bases. The CDR3 extends over 15 amino acids. Per germline, CDR1 MNHEY and CDR2 SVGAGI. The CDR3: CASSYLADSGSEQYF. In DNA, the CDR3 is TGTGCCAGCAGTTATCTAGCGGACAGTGGGTCCGAGCAGTACTTC.

This chain uses TRBV11-2 with TRBJ2-7, with unresolved D. The CDR3 has 12 amino acids. Germline V CDR1 and CDR2: SGHAT, FQNNGV. Trimming cost V 5 bases and J 3 bases, with 8 bases left between them. CDR3 sequence reads: CASSPVDYEQYF. The CDR3 DNA reads TGTGCCAGCAGCCCCGTTGACTACGAGCAGTACTTC.

The table lists this clonotype with a few counts. The chain couples TRBV5-1 to TRBJ2-1; possibly TRBD2 for D (6 bases). From germline, CDR1 is SGHRS and CDR2 YFSETQ. Trimming took off 1 base at V and 8 bases at J, with 10 bases between the two ends. This CDR3 is 13 amino acids long. CDR3 in DNA: TGCGCCAGCAGCTTGCGGGCTAGCGATGAGCAGTTCTTC. Protein product: CASSLRASDEQFF.

Only a few counts were recorded for this clonotype. An end of the junction differs from the germline gene, which may be a read error. This chain connects TRBV2 to TRBJ2-1; D tentatively reads TRBD1 or TRBD2 (5 bases each). This CDR3 has 14 amino acids. Germline V gives CDR1 SNHLY, CDR2 FYNNEI. CDR3 in DNA: TGTGCCAGCATGGGGACGCCATCCTTCAATCAGCAGTTCTTC. This gives the protein CASMGTPSFNQQFF.

This clonotype has ten or more counts. The CDR3 DNA sequence: TGTGCCAGCAGCCTAAACAGGGTTAGGTCCTATGGCTACACCTTC. This codes for CASSLNRVRSYGYTF. This chain joins TRBV12-3 or TRBV12-4 and TRBJ1-2; a weak D match, TRBD1 (6 bases). V shed 6 bases and J shed 4 bases, with 18 bases lying between them. This CDR3 comprises 15 residues.